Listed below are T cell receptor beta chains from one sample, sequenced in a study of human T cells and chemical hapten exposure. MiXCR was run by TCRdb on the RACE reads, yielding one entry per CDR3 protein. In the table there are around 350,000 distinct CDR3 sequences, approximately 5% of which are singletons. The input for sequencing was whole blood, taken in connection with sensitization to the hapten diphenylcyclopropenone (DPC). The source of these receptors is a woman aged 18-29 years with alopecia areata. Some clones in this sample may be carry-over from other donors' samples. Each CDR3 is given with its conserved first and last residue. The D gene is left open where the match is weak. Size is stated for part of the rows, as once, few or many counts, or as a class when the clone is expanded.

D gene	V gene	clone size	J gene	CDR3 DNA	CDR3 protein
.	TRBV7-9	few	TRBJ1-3	TGTGCCAGCAACTCCAAGGACGAGGTTGGAAACACCATATATTTT	CASNSKDEVGNTIYF
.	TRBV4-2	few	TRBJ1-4	TGTGCCAGCAGCCAAGATGGGGGGCTTACTAATGAAAAACTGTTTTTT	CASSQDGGLTNEKLFF
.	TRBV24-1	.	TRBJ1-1	TGTGCCACCAGTGATCCCTTGGGCTTGGAAGCTTTCTTT	CATSDPLGLEAFF
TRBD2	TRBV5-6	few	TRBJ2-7	TGTGCCAGCAGCCCCCGGGGGGGGCTGGTTGAGCAGTACTTC	CASSPRGGLVEQYF
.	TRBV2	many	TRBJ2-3	TGTGCCAGCAGGGATTGGGATTACACAGATACGCAGTATTTT	CASRDWDYTDTQYF
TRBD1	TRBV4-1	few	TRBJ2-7	TGCGCCAGCAGCCAACCGGACAGGGACGTTCACGAGCAGTACTTC	CASSQPDRDVHEQYF
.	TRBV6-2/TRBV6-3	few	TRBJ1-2	TGTGCCAGCAGTCCTCCTGACAGGAACTATGGCTACACCTTC	CASSPPDRNYGYTF
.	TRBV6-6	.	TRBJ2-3	TGTGCCAGCAGTTACGGGATCGATACGCAGTATTTT	CASSYGIDTQYF
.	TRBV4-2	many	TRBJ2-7	TGTGCCAGCAGCCAAGGGGAAACAACCTACGAGCAGTACTTC	CASSQGETTYEQYF
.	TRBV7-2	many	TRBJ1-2	TGTGCCAACCGACTGGGGGGCAACTATGGCTACACCTTC	CANRLGGNYGYTF